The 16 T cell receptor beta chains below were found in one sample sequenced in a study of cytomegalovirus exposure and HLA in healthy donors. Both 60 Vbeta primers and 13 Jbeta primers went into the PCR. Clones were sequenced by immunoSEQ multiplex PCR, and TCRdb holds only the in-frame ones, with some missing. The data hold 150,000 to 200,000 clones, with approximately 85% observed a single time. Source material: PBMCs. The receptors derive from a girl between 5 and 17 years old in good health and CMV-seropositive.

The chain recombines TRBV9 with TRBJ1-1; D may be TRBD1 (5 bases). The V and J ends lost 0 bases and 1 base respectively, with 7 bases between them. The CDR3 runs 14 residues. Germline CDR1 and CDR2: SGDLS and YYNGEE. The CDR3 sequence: CASSVVGANTEAFF. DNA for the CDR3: TGTGCCAGCAGCGTAGTAGGGGCGAACACTGAAGCTTTCTTT.

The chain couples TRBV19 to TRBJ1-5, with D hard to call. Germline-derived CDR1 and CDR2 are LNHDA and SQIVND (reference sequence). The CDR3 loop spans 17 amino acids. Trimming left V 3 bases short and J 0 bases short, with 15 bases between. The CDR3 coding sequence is TGTGCCAGTAGTATTATGCCTTTAGCACTTAGCAATCAGCCCCAGCATTTT. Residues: CASSIMPLALSNQPQHF.

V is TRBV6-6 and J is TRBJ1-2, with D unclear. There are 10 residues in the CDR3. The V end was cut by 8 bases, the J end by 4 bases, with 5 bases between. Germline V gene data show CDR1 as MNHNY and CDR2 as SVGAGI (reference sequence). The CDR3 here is CASLFYGYTF. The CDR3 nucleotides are TGTGCCAGCCTCTTCTATGGCTACACCTTC.

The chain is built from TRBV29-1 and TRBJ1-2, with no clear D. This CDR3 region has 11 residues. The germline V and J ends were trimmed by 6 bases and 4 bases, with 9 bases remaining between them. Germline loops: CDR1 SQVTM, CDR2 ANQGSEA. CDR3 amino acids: CSVPEVYGYTF. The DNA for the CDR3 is TGCAGCGTGCCCGAGGTCTATGGCTACACCTTC.

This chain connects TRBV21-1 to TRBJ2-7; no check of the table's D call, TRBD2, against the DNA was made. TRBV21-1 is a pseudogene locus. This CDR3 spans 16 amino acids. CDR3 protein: CASSKGNGGAFYEQYF. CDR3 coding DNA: TGTGCCAGCAGCAAAGGCAACGGGGGGGCCTTCTACGAGCAGTACTTC.

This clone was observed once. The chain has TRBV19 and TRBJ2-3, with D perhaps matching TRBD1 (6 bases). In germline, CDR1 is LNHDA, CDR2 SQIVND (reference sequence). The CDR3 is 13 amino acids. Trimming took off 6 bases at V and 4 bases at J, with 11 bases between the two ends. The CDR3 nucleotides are TGTGCCAGTAGCGAAACAGGGTCAGATACGCAGTATTTT. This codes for CASSETGSDTQYF.

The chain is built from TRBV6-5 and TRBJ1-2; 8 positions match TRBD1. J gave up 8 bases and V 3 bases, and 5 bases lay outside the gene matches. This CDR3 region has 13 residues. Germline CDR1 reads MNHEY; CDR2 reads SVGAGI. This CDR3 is CASSYTGGEGYTF. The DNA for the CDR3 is TGTGCCAGCAGTTATACAGGGGGTGAAGGCTACACCTTC.

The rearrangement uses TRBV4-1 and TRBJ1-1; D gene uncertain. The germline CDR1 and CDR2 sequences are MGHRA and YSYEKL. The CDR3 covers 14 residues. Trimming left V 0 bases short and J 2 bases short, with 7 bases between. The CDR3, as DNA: TGCGCCAGCAGCCAAGAGACAACTAACACTGAAGCTTTCTTT. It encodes CASSQETTNTEAFF.

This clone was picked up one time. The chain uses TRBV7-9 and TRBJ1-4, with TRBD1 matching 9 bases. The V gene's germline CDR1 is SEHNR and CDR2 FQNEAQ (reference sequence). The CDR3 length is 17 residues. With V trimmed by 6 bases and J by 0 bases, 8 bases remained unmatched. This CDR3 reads CASRRDRAMTTNEKLFF. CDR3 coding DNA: TGTGCCAGCAGACGGGACAGGGCAATGACAACTAATGAAAAACTGTTTTTT.

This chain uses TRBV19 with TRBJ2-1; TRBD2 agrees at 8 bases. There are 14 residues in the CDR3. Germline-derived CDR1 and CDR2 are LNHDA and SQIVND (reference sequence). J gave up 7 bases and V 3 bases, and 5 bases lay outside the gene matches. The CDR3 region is CASSIRGGNNEQFF. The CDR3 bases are TGTGCCAGTAGTATCCGCGGGGGGAATAATGAGCAGTTCTTC.

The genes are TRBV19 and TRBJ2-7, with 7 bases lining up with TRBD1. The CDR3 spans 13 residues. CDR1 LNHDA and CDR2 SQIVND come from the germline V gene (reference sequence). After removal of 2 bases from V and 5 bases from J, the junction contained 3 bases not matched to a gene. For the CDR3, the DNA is TGTGCCAGTAGTATAAGGCAGGGGGACGAGCAGTACTTC. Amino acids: CASSIRQGDEQYF. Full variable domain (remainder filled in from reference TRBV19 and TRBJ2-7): DGGITQSPKYLFRKEGQNVTLSCEQNLNHDAMYWYRQDPGQGLRLIYYSQIVNDFQKGDIAEGYSVSREKKESFPLTVTSAQKNPTAFYLCASSIRQGDEQYFGPGTRLTVT.

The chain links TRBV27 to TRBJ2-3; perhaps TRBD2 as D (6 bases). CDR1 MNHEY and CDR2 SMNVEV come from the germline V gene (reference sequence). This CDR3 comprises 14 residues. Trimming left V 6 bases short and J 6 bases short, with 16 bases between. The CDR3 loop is CASSPPGVRDTQYF. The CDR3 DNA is TGTGCCAGCAGCCCCCCGGGGGTTAGGGATACGCAGTATTTT.

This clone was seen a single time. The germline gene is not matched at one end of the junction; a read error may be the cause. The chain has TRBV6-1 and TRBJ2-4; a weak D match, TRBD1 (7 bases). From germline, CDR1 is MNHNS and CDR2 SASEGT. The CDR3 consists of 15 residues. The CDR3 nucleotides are TGTGCCAGCAGGGAGGGGGCGGTTGACAAAAACAGTCAGTACTTC. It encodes CASREGAVDKNSQYF.

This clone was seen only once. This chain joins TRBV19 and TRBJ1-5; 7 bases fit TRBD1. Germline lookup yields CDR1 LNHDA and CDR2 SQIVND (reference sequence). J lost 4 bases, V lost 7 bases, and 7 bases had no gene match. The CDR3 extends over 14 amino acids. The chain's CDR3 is CASIRDSFNQPQHF. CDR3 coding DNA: TGTGCCAGTATAAGGGACAGTTTTAATCAGCCCCAGCATTTT. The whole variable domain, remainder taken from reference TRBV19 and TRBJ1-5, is DGGITQSPKYLFRKEGQNVTLSCEQNLNHDAMYWYRQDPGQGLRLIYYSQIVNDFQKGDIAEGYSVSREKKESFPLTVTSAQKNPTAFYLCASIRDSFNQPQHFGDGTRLSIL.

The CDR3 DNA sequence: TGTGCCAGCGAGTTCCGGGGGAGTAAGGAGGGCTACACCTTC. Translation gives CASEFRGSKEGYTF. The gene calls are TRBV6-5 and TRBJ1-2; possibly TRBD1 for D (5 bases). V lost 8 bases to trimming and J lost 8 bases, with 21 bases between them. The V gene's germline CDR1 is MNHEY and CDR2 SVGAGI. The CDR3 consists of 14 residues.

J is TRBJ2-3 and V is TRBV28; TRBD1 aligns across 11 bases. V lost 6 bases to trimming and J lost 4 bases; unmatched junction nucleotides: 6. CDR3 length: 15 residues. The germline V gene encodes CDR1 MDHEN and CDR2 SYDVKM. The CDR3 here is CASSRTGGLPDTQYF. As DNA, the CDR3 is TGTGCCAGCAGCAGGACAGGGGGCCTGCCAGATACGCAGTATTTT.